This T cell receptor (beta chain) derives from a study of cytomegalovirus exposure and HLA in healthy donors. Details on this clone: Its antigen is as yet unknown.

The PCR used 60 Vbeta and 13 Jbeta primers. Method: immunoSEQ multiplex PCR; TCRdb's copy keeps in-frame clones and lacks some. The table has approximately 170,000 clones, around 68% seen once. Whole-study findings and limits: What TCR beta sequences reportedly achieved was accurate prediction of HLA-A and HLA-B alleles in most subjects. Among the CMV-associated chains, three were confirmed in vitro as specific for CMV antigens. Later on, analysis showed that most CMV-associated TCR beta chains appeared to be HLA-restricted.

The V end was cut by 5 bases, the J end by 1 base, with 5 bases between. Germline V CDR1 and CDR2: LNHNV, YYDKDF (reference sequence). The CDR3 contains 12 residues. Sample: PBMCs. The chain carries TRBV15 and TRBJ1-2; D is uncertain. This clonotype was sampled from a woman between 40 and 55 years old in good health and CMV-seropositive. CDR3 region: CATSELNYGYTF. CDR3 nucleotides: TGTGCCACCAGCGAGCTTAACTATGGCTACACCTTC.